This passage covers 14 T cell receptor beta chains from one sample sequenced in a study of CD8+CD57+ T cells in acquired aplastic anemia. All patients picked for sequencing had shown, by flow cytometry, an expansion of CD8+CD57+ cells. Template material for TCR beta VDJ and CDR3 profiling consisted of genomic DNA. TCRdb redid the calling of the reads with MiXCR, one entry per CDR3 protein. The data hold about 200,000 distinct CDR3 sequences, with almost 50% observed a single time. The sample comprised sorted CD4+, CD8+, or CD8+CD57+ T cells (not recorded which) from PBMCs. The origin of the receptors is a human donor with aplastic anemia.

This clonotype was observed many times. This rearrangement joins TRBV11-2 to TRBJ1-3, with 9 bases identical to TRBD1. V lost 6 bases and J lost 8; bases outside the gene matches: 8. The CDR3 is made up of 14 amino acids. Germline V gene sequence: CDR1 SGHAT, CDR2 FQNNGV. DNA of the CDR3: TGTGCCAGCAGAACGGGACAGGGCAGGGACACCATATATTTT. Translating gives CASRTGQGRDTIYF.

This clonotype was picked up a small number of times. It may be a read error: a sequence one base away is much more abundant. V is TRBV7-9 and J is TRBJ2-1; 10 nucleotides line up with TRBD1. With V trimmed by 6 bases and J by 8 bases, 7 bases remained unmatched. CDR3 length equals 14 residues. The germline V gene has CDR1 SEHNR and CDR2 FQNEAQ (reference sequence). CDR3 region: CASSRGQGSHEQFF. For the CDR3, the DNA is TGTGCCAGCAGTCGGGGACAGGGGAGCCATGAGCAGTTCTTC.

The chain links TRBV5-1 to TRBJ2-3, with D possibly being TRBD2 (6 bases). The CDR3 is 15 residues long. Germline values: CDR1 SGHRS, CDR2 YFSETQ. Deletions cut 0 bases from V and 2 bases from J, with 10 bases between. CDR3 bases: TGCGCCAGCAGCTTGGCGGAGGGGCACACAGATACGCAGTATTTT. Protein: CASSLAEGHTDTQYF.

This chain uses TRBV19 with TRBJ2-6; TRBD1 is a possible D gene (8 bases). Germline values: CDR1 LNHDA, CDR2 SQIVND (reference sequence). Trimming removed 2 bases from V and 0 bases from J, with 20 bases in between. This CDR3 comprises 20 residues. CDR3 in amino acids: CASSIMAGGDRSSGANVLTF. In DNA, the CDR3 is TGTGCCAGTAGTATAATGGCAGGGGGGGACAGGTCCTCTGGGGCCAACGTCCTGACTTTC.

This rearrangement joins TRBV2 to TRBJ1-1, with TRBD1 identical over 7 bases. Germline loops: CDR1 SNHLY, CDR2 FYNNEI. This CDR3 has 15 residues. With 4 bases clipped from V and 5 bases from J, the junction kept 10 bases outside the gene matches. The CDR3, as DNA: TGTGCCAGCAGTGTGGAGGGGGCCGGGGATACTGAAGCTTTCTTT. It translates to CASSVEGAGDTEAFF.

The V gene is TRBV7-8, the J gene TRBJ1-2, with unresolved D. In germline, CDR1 is SGHVS, CDR2 FQNEAQ. The CDR3 contains 14 residues. V was clipped by 0 bases and J by 7 bases, with 12 bases between them. The CDR3 here is CASSLAGRGSGYTF. The CDR3 DNA reads TGTGCCAGCAGCTTAGCCGGCCGAGGCAGTGGCTACACCTTC. The complete variable domain, with remaining parts taken from reference TRBV7-8 and TRBJ1-2, reads GAGVSQSPRYKVAKRGQDVALRCDPISGHVSLFWYQQALGQGPEFLTYFQNEAQLDKSGLPSDRFFAERPEGSVSTLKIQRTQQEDSAVYLCASSLAGRGSGYTFGSGTRLTVV.

The chain uses TRBV7-3 and TRBJ1-1, with 11 positions matching TRBD1. With 5 bases clipped from V and 4 bases from J, the junction kept 15 bases outside the gene matches. The CDR3 covers 18 residues. Germline V CDR1 and CDR2: SGHTA, FQGTGA. This CDR3 is CASSQELGTGGGGTEAFF. The CDR3 region has the DNA TGTGCCAGCAGCCAAGAATTAGGGACAGGGGGTGGGGGCACTGAAGCTTTCTTT.

This clonotype was recorded a few times. The rearrangement uses TRBV12-3 or TRBV12-4 and TRBJ2-7; 9 positions agree with TRBD1. The CDR3 contains 14 residues. V gave up 5 bases and J gave up 2 bases; unmatched junction bases: 4. The CDR3 here is CASSVRDRAYEQYF. The CDR3 nucleotides read TGTGCCAGCAGTGTCCGGGACAGGGCCTACGAGCAGTACTTC.

About this clonotype itself: This may be a read error: a much more frequent sequence differs by one nucleotide. The chain carries TRBV10-3 and TRBJ1-2; unclear D gene. Trimming removed 2 bases from V and 4 bases from J, with 14 bases in between. CDR3 length: 15 amino acids. In germline, CDR1 is ENHRY, CDR2 SYGVKD. The CDR3 coding sequence is TGTGCCATCAGTGAGCCCGACGAGTCGATCTATGGCTACACCTTC. Translating it yields CAISEPDESIYGYTF.

This chain uses TRBV20-1 with TRBJ1-2, with 7 bases aligning to TRBD1. With V trimmed by 4 bases and J by 8 bases, 10 bases remained unmatched. CDR3 length: 13 amino acids. Germline loops: CDR1 DFQATT, CDR2 SNEGSKA (reference sequence). The CDR3 DNA follows: TGCAGTGCTAACCTCGACAGGGAGGAGGGCTACACCTTC. Protein: CSANLDREEGYTF.

The chain links TRBV6-4 to TRBJ2-1, with 11 positions matching TRBD2. CDR1 and CDR2 (germline): MRHNA, SNTAGT. The CDR3 contains 15 residues. V dropped 3 bases and J dropped 5; count of bases not matched to a gene: 3. The CDR3: CASSEASGGNNEQFF. CDR3 sequence (DNA): TGTGCCAGCAGTGAGGCTAGCGGGGGGAACAATGAGCAGTTCTTC.

This clonotype was observed a few times. The chain links TRBV3-1 to TRBJ2-3; no clear D. The CDR3 has 17 amino acids. Germline-derived CDR1 and CDR2 are LGHDT and YNNKEL (reference sequence). The V end lost 0 bases, the J end lost 0 bases, and 13 bases lay between the germline ends. CDR3 in amino acids: CASSQDLMGISTDTQYF. The CDR3 DNA sequence: TGTGCCAGCAGCCAAGATCTGATGGGGATAAGCACAGATACGCAGTATTTT.

This clonotype occurred a few times. The chain combines TRBV10-3 with TRBJ2-6; TRBD1 might be the D (6 bases). Germline V lookup: CDR1 ENHRY, CDR2 SYGVKD. Between the trimmed V and J ends, which lost 5 bases and 0 bases, there was a span of 11 bases. The CDR3 totals 16 residues. DNA for the CDR3: TGTGCCATCAGTTCGACAGGAAACTCTGGGGCCAACGTCCTGACTTTC. Translating it yields CAISSTGNSGANVLTF.

Written as DNA, the CDR3 is TGTGCCAGCATTTTCGACCAGGAGCAGTACTTC. This encodes CASIFDQEQYF. The chain employs TRBV2 and TRBJ2-7; no reliable D call. The CDR3 runs to 11 residues. Germline V gene lookup returns CDR1 SNHLY and CDR2 FYNNEI. Trimming cost V 7 bases and J 7 bases, with 11 bases left between them.